The T cell receptor (beta chain) described here comes from a study of beta chain features in type 1 diabetes. This clone was observed a few times. The whole isolated RNA underwent reverse transcription, so sequencing captured expressed TCRB transcripts. The repertoire was sequenced with immunoSEQ multiplex PCR; TCRdb's copy has only in-frame clones and lacks some. The sample has about 110,000 clones; under 40% are singletons. CDR1 is MDHEN and CDR2 is SYDVKM in the germline V gene. The CDR3 sequence is 11 residues long. V was cut by 3 bases and J by 14 bases, with 11 bases left in between. The clonotype was recovered from a woman aged 18-29 years in good health. The sequenced material came from stem cell memory CD4+ T cells from blood. J is TRBJ2-1 and V is TRBV28, with a possible D match to TRBD2 (6 bases). In DNA, the CDR3 is TGTGCCAGCAGTTTGTTCGGGGGAGAGTTCTTC. Translating gives CASSLFGGEFF. The full variable domain, completed using reference TRBV28 and TRBJ2-1, is DVKVTQSSRYLVKRTGEKVFLECVQDMDHENMFWYRQDPGLGLRLIYFSYDVKMKEKGDIPEGYSVSREKKERFSLILESASTNQTSMYLCASSLFGGEFFGPGTRLTVL.